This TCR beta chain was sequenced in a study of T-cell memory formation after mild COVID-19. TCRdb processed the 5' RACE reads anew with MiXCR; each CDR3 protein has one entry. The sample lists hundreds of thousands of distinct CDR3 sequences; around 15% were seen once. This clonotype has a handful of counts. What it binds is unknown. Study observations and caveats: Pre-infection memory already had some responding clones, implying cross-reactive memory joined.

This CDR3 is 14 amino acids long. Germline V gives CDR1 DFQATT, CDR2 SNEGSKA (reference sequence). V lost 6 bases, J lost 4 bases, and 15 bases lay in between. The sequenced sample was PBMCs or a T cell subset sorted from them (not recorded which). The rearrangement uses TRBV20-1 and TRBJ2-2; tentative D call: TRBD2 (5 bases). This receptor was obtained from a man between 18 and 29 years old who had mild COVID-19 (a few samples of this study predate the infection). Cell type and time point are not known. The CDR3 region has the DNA TGCAGTGCCGCCGCCGGCCGGGGCACCGGGGAGCTGTTTTTT. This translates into CSAAAGRGTGELFF.